This TCR beta chain was sequenced in a study of T cells after yellow fever vaccination. Study-level results: Clones that expanded after primary vaccination mostly reappeared after the booster (approximately 96% CD4, 70% to 90% CD8).

This clonotype was found many times. V was cut by 2 bases and J by 0 bases, with 20 bases left in between. The CDR3 extends over 19 amino acids. TCRdb independently ran MiXCR on the 5' RACE reads; one entry per CDR3 protein. The sample contains under 5,000 distinct CDR3 sequences, less than 4.5% of which appear only once. The chain uses TRBV12-3 or TRBV12-4 and TRBJ2-1, with D unresolved. Sample: PBMCs, either bulk or a sorted T-cell subset (CD4+, CD8+, memory, or dextramer-sorted; not recorded which), taken 15 days after the yellow fever booster vaccination. This clonotype originated in a man aged 30-40 years who received the YFV17D yellow fever vaccine. CDR3: CASSLKAVPALSSYNEQFF. The CDR3 DNA is TGTGCCAGCAGTTTAAAGGCGGTGCCCGCCCTGAGCTCCTACAATGAGCAGTTCTTC.